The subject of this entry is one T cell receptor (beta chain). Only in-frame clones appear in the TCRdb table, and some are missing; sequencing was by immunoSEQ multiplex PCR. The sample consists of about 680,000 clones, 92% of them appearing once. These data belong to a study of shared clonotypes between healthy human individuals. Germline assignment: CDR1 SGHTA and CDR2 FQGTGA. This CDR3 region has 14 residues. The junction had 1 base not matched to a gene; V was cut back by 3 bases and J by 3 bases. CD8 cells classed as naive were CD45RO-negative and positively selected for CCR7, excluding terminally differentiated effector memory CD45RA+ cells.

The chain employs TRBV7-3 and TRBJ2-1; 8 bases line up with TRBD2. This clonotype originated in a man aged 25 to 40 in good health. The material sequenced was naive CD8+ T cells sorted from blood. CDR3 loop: CASSFSGSYNEQFF. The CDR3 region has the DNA TGTGCCAGCAGCTTCAGCGGGAGCTACAATGAGCAGTTCTTC.